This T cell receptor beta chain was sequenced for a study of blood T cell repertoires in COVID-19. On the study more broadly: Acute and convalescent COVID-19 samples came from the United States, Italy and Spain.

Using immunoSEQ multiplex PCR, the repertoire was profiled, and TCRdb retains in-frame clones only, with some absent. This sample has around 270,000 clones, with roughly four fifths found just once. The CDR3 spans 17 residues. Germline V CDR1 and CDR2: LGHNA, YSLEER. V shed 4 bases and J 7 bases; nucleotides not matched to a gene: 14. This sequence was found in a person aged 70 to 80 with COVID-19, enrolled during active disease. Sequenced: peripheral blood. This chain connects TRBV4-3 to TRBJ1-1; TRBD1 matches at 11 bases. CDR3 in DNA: TGCGCCAGCAGCCGGGGACAGGGGGTATTTGGGTTTAGTGAAGCTTTCTTT. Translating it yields CASSRGQGVFGFSEAFF.